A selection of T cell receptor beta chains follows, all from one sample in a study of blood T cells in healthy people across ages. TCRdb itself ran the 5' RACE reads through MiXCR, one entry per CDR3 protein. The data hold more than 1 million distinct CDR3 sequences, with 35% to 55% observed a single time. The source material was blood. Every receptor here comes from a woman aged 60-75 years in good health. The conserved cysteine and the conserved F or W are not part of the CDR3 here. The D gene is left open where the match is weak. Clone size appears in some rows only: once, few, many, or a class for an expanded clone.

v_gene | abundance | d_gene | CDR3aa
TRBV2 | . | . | ASQGTGELF
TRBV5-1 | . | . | ASSLAVGSSYEQF
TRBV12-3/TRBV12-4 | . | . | ASSVERDQPQH
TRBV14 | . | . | ASSQLAGRQETQY
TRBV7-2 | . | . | ASSFPGATNGYT
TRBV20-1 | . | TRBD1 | SARGQGSGTQY
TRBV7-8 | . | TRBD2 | ASSIGRLKETQY
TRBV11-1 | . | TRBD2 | ASSLLSGREPYNEQF
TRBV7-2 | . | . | ASGFYNEQY
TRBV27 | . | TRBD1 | ASSSRDRGQQY
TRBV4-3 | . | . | ASSQGGVRGSGYT
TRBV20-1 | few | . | SARDRRDSGPYEQY
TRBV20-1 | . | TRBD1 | SARTGGIGGYT
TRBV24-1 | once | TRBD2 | ATSDRGLGRIGELF
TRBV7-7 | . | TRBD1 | ASSLRGIRDRVADTQY
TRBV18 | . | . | ASSPGGAGTDTQY
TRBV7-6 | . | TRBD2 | VSSAVHFSGRAVEQY
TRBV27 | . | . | ASSLVGDTPY
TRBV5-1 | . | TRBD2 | ASSAEIAGGGEQF
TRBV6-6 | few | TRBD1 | ASKPQGLADTQY
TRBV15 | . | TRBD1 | ATSSGGLDTGELF
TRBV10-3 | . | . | AISREGIGETQY
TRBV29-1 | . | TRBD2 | SVETSEIAEQF
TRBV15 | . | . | ATSNVPRAREQF
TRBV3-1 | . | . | ASSQVGGGELF
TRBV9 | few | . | ASSALDKETQY
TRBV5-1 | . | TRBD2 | ASSLSLRSGSLNEQF
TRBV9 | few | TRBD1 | ASSAWTGGADEQF
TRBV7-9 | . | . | ASSLSPRRNAYEQY
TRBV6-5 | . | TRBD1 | ASSYGTATEAF
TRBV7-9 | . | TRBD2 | ASSLVAGGSEQY
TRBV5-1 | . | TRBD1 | ASSTGQGISNEQF
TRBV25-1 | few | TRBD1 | ASSELRGHSFT
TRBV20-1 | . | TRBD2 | SARDSGLAGPREQY
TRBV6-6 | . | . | ASGTLYGYT
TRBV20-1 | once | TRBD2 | SARLGGRARETQY
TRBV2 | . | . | ASSTGRDNEQF
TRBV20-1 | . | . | SASIRGSYEQY
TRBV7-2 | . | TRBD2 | ASRGLVNNEQF
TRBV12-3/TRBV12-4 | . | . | ASSNFPRAVGEQY
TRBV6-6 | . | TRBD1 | ASSNPKGTGRENEQF
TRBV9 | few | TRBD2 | ASSVSRGGTSAQETQY
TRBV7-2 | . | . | ASSLGQLNEQF
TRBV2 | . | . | ASSETAKSRETQY
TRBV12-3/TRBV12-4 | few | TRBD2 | ASSLGTSGMVEQY
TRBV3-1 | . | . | ASSQTKINNEQF
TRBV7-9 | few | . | ASSFEVQRTNYGYT
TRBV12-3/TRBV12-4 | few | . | ASSPPQGSFSPPH
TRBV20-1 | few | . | SASEGGVYTDTQY
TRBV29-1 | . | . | SVGREGLGYT
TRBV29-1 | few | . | RAGDEQF
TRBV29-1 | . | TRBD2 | SVELSRGGTDTQY
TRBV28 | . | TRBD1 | ASRGQGEAYEQY
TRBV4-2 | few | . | ASSQDGEVSPLH